A single sample gave rise to the 20 T cell receptor beta chains below, sequenced in a study of technical replicates of blood from a handful of donors. Here immunoSEQ multiplex PCR was the method, and the copy in TCRdb shows in-frame clones only, minus some. Here the sample spans 65,000 to 80,000 clones, under 98% being singletons. Source material: T cells isolated from PBMCs. The receptors were gathered from a human donor in good health.

V and J are TRBV15 and TRBJ2-1; maybe TRBD1 (5 bases). Trimming left V 0 bases short and J 6 bases short, with 6 bases between. The germline V gene encodes CDR1 LNHNV and CDR2 YYDKDF (reference sequence). The CDR3 runs 13 residues. The CDR3 is CATSREQGNEQFF. DNA for the CDR3: TGTGCCACCAGCAGAGAGCAGGGCAATGAGCAGTTCTTC.

This sequence joins TRBV7-9 and TRBJ2-7; TRBD1 matches 9 bases. The germline V gene has CDR1 SEHNR and CDR2 FQNEAQ (reference sequence). The CDR3 has 16 residues. The V and J ends lost 1 base and 3 bases, in that order; junction bases with no gene match: 7. The CDR3 sequence: CASSLGSGTGRYEQYF. CDR3 bases: TGTGCCAGCAGCTTAGGATCTGGGACAGGGCGCTACGAGCAGTACTTC.

V and J are TRBV28 and TRBJ2-7, with TRBD1 matching over 8 bases. The CDR3 runs to 16 residues. Germline V gene sequence: CDR1 MDHEN, CDR2 SYDVKM. V dropped 3 bases and J dropped 0; count of bases not matched to a gene: 7. The CDR3 region is CASSLLVGQGSYEQYF. The CDR3 nucleotides read TGTGCCAGCAGTTTGTTGGTAGGACAGGGCTCCTACGAGCAGTACTTC.

This clone was seen once. DNA of the CDR3: TGTGCCAGCTCACCACTTGGGCAAGACAATGAGCAGTTCTTC. Its protein product is CASSPLGQDNEQFF. J is TRBJ2-1 and V is TRBV18; D remains unclear. V lost 1 base and J lost 5, with 9 bases in between. Germline CDR1 is KGHSH and CDR2 is LQKENI. This CDR3 has 14 residues. The full variable domain, completed using reference TRBV18 and TRBJ2-1, is NAGVMQNPRHLVRRRGQEARLRCSPMKGHSHVYWYRQLPEEGLKFMVYLQKENIIDESGMPKERFSAEFPKEGPSILRIQQVVRGDSAAYFCASSPLGQDNEQFFGPGTRLTVL.

This chain uses TRBV7-9 with TRBJ2-5; 8 bases fit TRBD2. V lost 5 bases and J lost 6; bases outside the gene matches: 11. CDR1 is SEHNR, CDR2 FQNEAQ, per germline (reference sequence). The CDR3 runs 15 residues. CDR3 amino acids: CASSPRSGGLKTQYF. The CDR3 DNA reads TGTGCCAGCAGCCCCCGAAGCGGGGGCTTAAAGACCCAGTACTTC.

The gene calls are TRBV6-5 and TRBJ2-7, with D hard to call. Trimming stripped 0 bases from V and 3 bases from J, with 12 bases between. The CDR3 consists of 15 residues. CDR1 MNHEY and CDR2 SVGAGI come from the germline V gene. CDR3 in DNA: TGTGCCAGCAGTTACTCCCGATACTCTCTCTACGAGCAGTACTTC. Its protein product is CASSYSRYSLYEQYF.

The rearrangement joins TRBV11-2 to TRBJ2-3; 7 bases agree with TRBD2. This CDR3 has 15 residues. Germline V CDR1 and CDR2: SGHAT, FQNNGV. The junction had 9 bases not matched to a gene; V was cut back by 5 bases and J by 4 bases. CDR3 residues: CASSLLTSSADTQYF. The CDR3, as DNA: TGTGCCAGCAGCCTATTGACTAGCTCCGCAGATACGCAGTATTTT.

This clone occurred once. The rearrangement joins TRBV4-2 to TRBJ2-3; 12 bases match TRBD2. CDR1 is LGHNA, CDR2 YNFKEQ, per germline. The CDR3 contains 16 residues. Trimming at V came to 3 bases and at J to 6 bases, leaving 7 bases not matched to a gene. CDR3 residues: CASSHAGTSGLDTQYF. The CDR3 coding sequence is TGTGCCAGCAGCCACGCCGGGACTAGCGGGTTGGATACGCAGTATTTT.

This chain links TRBV5-6 with TRBJ2-7; 8 bases map to TRBD2. The CDR3 totals 15 residues. From germline, CDR1 is SGHDT and CDR2 YYEEEE. J was trimmed by 4 bases and V by 0 bases; bases with no gene match: 6. The CDR3 DNA reads TGTGCCAGCAGCTTGGTCGCGACTAGCGAATACGAGCAGTACTTC. Translated, it gives CASSLVATSEYEQYF. The full variable domain, in which reference TRBV5-6 and TRBJ2-7 provide the parts outside the CDR3, is DAGVTQSPTHLIKTRGQQVTLRCSPKSGHDTVSWYQQALGQGPQFIFQYYEEEERQRGNFPDRFSGHQFPNYSSELNVNALLLGDSALYLCASSLVATSEYEQYFGPGTRLTVT.

The rearrangement joins TRBV5-1 to TRBJ2-2, with 11 bases fitting TRBD2. Trimming removed 1 base from V and 4 bases from J; junction bases left unmatched: 3. The CDR3 extends over 16 amino acids. The V gene's germline CDR1 is SGHRS and CDR2 YFSETQ. The CDR3 nucleotides are TGCGCCAGCAGCTTGTCCCTAGCGGGAGGCACCGGGGAGCTGTTTTTT. Residues: CASSLSLAGGTGELFF.

The V call is TRBV4-3, the J call TRBJ2-7, with TRBD2 matching over 13 bases. The CDR3 contains 15 residues. V lost 7 bases, J lost 3 bases, and 6 bases stayed unmatched. The germline CDR1 and CDR2 sequences are LGHNA and YSLEER. CDR3 loop: CASKLRLAGGYEQYF. In DNA, the CDR3 is TGCGCCAGCAAGCTGCGACTAGCGGGGGGCTACGAGCAGTACTTC.

The chain carries TRBV27 and TRBJ2-1, with TRBD2 identical over 10 bases. Germline-derived CDR1 and CDR2 are MNHEY and SMNVEV (reference sequence). CDR3 size: 15 residues. Trimming cost V 6 bases and J 8 bases; bases outside gene matches: 10. For the CDR3, the DNA is TGTGCCAGCAGCTACTTAGCGGGAGGTTCGGATGAGCAGTTCTTC. This sequence encodes CASSYLAGGSDEQFF.

The chain employs TRBV27 and TRBJ2-5, with 8 bases aligning to TRBD1. CDR3 length equals 14 residues. CDR1 MNHEY and CDR2 SMNVEV come from the germline V gene (reference sequence). V was pared by 2 bases and J by 6 bases, with 5 bases of the junction left unmatched. DNA of the CDR3: TGTGCCAGCAGTTTACAAGGACAGGGACAGACCCAGTACTTC. This encodes CASSLQGQGQTQYF.

The V gene is TRBV2, the J gene TRBJ2-5, with D uncertain. The CDR3 length is 16 residues. V lost 8 bases to trimming and J lost 4 bases, with 23 bases between them. The germline V gene encodes CDR1 SNHLY and CDR2 FYNNEI. The DNA of the CDR3 is TGTGCCAGCCTAGGTCCCAAAGACCGGGTAGTAGAGACCCAGTACTTC. Amino acid sequence: CASLGPKDRVVETQYF.

The chain carries TRBV28 and TRBJ1-5; tentative D call: TRBD1 (6 bases). V lost 3 bases and J lost 3, with 15 bases in between. The V gene's germline CDR1 is MDHEN and CDR2 SYDVKM. CDR3 length: 16 residues. CDR3 coding DNA: TGTGCCAGCAGTTTGGCGGGGGGCGATGTCAATCAGCCCCAGCATTTT. This translates into CASSLAGGDVNQPQHF.

The sample holds one count of this clone. This chain connects TRBV11-2 to TRBJ1-2; no definite D call. This CDR3 is built from 19 residues. Between the trimmed V and J ends, which lost 5 bases and 6 bases, there was a span of 31 bases. Germline V gene sequence: CDR1 SGHAT, CDR2 FQNNGV. The CDR3 coding sequence is TGTGCCAGCAGCGGGCTCCTGTTTTTGAAACGGAACAGAGAACATGGCTACACCTTC. Translated, it gives CASSGLLFLKRNREHGYTF.

The chain has TRBV7-9 and TRBJ1-2; D call uncertain. Trimming shortened V by 0 bases and J by 8 bases, and 13 bases separated the two germline ends. CDR1 and CDR2 from the germline V gene are SEHNR and FQNEAQ (reference sequence). The CDR3 runs 14 residues. The CDR3: CASSLAQELGGYTF. Here the CDR3 DNA reads TGTGCCAGCAGCTTAGCCCAAGAGCTCGGGGGCTACACCTTC.

The CDR3 DNA reads TGTGCCTTCGGGACTAGCGGGATGGCAGATACGCAGTATTTT. This gives the protein CAFGTSGMADTQYF. The gene calls are TRBV30 and TRBJ2-3; TRBD2 matches at 13 bases. The CDR3 covers 14 residues. Per germline, CDR1 GTSNPN and CDR2 SVGIG (reference sequence). V was clipped by 7 bases and J by 4 bases; unmatched bases: 5.

This chain links TRBV21-1 with TRBJ1-4; TRBD1 is the table's D call, not checked against the DNA. TRBV21-1 is shown as a pseudogene. The CDR3 has 18 amino acids. The CDR3 bases are TGTGCCAGCAGCAAAGCAGGACAGGGAAAACCAACTAATGAAAAACTGTTTTTT. This codes for CASSKAGQGKPTNEKLFF.

The J gene is TRBJ2-7, the V gene TRBV27, with D possibly matching TRBD2 (5 bases). The germline CDR1 and CDR2 sequences are MNHEY and SMNVEV (reference sequence). Deletions cut 5 bases from V and 0 bases from J, with 5 bases between. This CDR3 is 12 amino acids long. The CDR3 protein is CASSEGSYEQYF. In DNA, the CDR3 is TGTGCCAGCAGTGAGGGCTCCTACGAGCAGTACTTC.